These T cell receptor beta chains were read from a single sample in a study of vaccination and CD4 T cells after COVID-19. TCRdb independently ran MiXCR on the PCR reads; one entry per CDR3 protein. This sample has about 21,000 distinct CDR3 sequences; 46% occur once, and the top ten carry roughly an eighth. These receptors are not linked to any known antigen. Sequenced material: CD4+ T cells from blood, cultured in vitro, taken about 7 months after SARS-CoV-2 vaccination. The receptor source for this set is a human donor who had recovered from COVID-19. Each CDR3 is given with its conserved first and last residue. D genes are given only for firm matches.

J gene	D gene	V gene	CDR3 protein
TRBJ1-6	-	TRBV20-1	CSARDLGQGRDSPLHF
TRBJ2-2	-	TRBV20-1	CSARSRYGYEQYFGPGTGELFF
TRBJ2-5	-	TRBV6-1	CASSEAVGGETQYF
TRBJ1-1	TRBD1	TRBV6-5	CASSYQGQGAEAFF
TRBJ2-5	TRBD2	TRBV6-2/TRBV6-3	CASSTGSGAQETQYF
TRBJ1-1	TRBD1	TRBV6-1	CASSGTPAGGGRLTEAFF
TRBJ2-7	-	TRBV7-6	CASSITRRTLDEQYF
TRBJ2-2	-	TRBV2	CASTQNSPLELFF
TRBJ1-5	-	TRBV19	CASSPGGTDNQPQHF
TRBJ2-7	TRBD2	TRBV7-6	CASSTPRSGGASEQYF
TRBJ2-5	TRBD1	TRBV12-3/TRBV12-4	CASSGDRGQETQYF
TRBJ2-6	-	TRBV20-1	CSAYEYGANVLTF
TRBJ1-5	-	TRBV10-3	CAISGGRGQPQHF
TRBJ2-1	TRBD1	TRBV29-1	CSVGTGAYNEQFF
TRBJ1-1	TRBD1	TRBV6-1	CASRWDRGTEAFF
TRBJ2-5	-	TRBV7-2	CASSLASAQETQYF
TRBJ2-7	TRBD2	TRBV5-1	CASSFGTSGSYEQYF
TRBJ2-1	-	TRBV7-7	CASSLAYRDEQFF
TRBJ2-7	-	TRBV19	CASRRRGSGNEQYF
TRBJ1-4	-	TRBV7-9	CASSLAGYEKLFF
TRBJ1-1	-	TRBV24-1	CATRGDSSNTEAFF
TRBJ2-5	-	TRBV20-1	CSARGGAGSETQYF
TRBJ1-5	-	TRBV20-1	CSAQYSNQPQHF
TRBJ2-7	TRBD2	TRBV20-1	CSASFSGGTHEQYF
TRBJ2-5	-	TRBV15	CATSRTDSWETQYF
TRBJ2-5	-	TRBV6-5	CASSWTGAYQETQYF
TRBJ2-5	-	TRBV2	CASALPSEGQETQYF
TRBJ2-7	TRBD2	TRBV20-1	CSAIKAGAASEQYF
TRBJ1-5	-	TRBV7-6	CASSLYQGLGQPQHF
TRBJ1-2	-	TRBV19	CASSSPYRDRLNGYTF
TRBJ1-1	-	TRBV7-9	CASSLQQNTEAFF
TRBJ1-2	TRBD1	TRBV7-2	CASSLDRGDGYTF
TRBJ2-5	TRBD1	TRBV7-3	CASSLFRGRSETQYF
TRBJ2-7	-	TRBV12-1	CASSLCRQAYEQYF
TRBJ2-1	-	TRBV7-2	CASSSRTRTGYNEQFF
TRBJ1-2	-	TRBV6-1	CASSPYGGYTF